This T cell receptor (beta chain) originates from a study of CD8+ T cells in alopecia areata. Study conclusions and caveats: Scalp clonality dropped significantly under tofacitinib, as did expanded CD8+ top-100 clones. The presence of one nonresponder keeps the tie between baseline CD8+ expansion and response uncertain.

Reverse transcribed after extraction, RNA yielded cDNA as the sequencing template. Assay: immunoSEQ multiplex PCR; the TCRdb copy retains only in-frame clones and omits some. The sample lists about 110,000 clones, approximately 51% occurring once. Treatment described: oral pan-JAK inhibitor, 5-10 mg twice daily. The germline gives CDR1 SGHRS, CDR2 YFSETQ. CDR3 length: 12 residues. Trimming removed 4 bases from V and 6 bases from J, with 10 bases in between. This clone was seen only a few times. Antigen specificity is unknown. This chain uses TRBV5-1 with TRBJ1-2; D possibly corresponds to TRBD1 (6 bases). The source is a human donor with alopecia areata. Here the sequenced sample was CD4+ T cells sorted from blood, taken at week 24, from a patient treated with tofacitinib. The CDR3 DNA follows: TGCGCCAGCAGCCCGGACAGTGATGGCTACACCTTC. It specifies CASSPDSDGYTF.